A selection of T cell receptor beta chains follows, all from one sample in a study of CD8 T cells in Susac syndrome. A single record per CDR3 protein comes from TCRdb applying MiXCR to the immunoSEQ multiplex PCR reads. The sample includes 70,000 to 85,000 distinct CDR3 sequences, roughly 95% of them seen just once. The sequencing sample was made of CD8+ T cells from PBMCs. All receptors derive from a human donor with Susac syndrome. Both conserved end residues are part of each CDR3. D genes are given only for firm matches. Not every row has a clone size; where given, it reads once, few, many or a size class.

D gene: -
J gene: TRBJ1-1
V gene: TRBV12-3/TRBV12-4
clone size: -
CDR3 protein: CASTPGGWEAFF
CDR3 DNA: TGTGCCAGCACCCCGGGAGGTTGGGAAGCTTTCTTT

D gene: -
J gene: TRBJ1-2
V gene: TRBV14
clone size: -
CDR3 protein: CASSQLGQHYGYTF
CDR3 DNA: TGTGCCAGCAGCCAACTTGGACAGCACTATGGCTACACCTTC

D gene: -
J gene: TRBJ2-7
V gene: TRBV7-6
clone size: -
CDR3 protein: CASSLGVAVRESSYEQYF
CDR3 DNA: TGTGCCAGCAGCTTAGGCGTTGCGGTGCGGGAAAGCTCCTACGAGCAGTACTTC

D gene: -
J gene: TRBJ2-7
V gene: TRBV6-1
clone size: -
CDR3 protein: CASLAGRVGRGSEQYF
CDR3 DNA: TGTGCCAGCCTCGCGGGTCGTGTGGGGAGAGGAAGCGAGCAGTACTTC

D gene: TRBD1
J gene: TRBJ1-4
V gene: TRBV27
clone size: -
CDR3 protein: CASSFLGTGNEKLFF
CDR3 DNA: TGTGCCAGCAGTTTCCTGGGGACAGGGAATGAAAAACTGTTTTTT

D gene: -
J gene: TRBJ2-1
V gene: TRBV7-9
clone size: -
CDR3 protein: CASSRLGSMDEQFF
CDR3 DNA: TGTGCCAGCAGCCGACTGGGTTCGATGGATGAGCAGTTCTTC

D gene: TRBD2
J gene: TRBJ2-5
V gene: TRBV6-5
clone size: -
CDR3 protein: CASSYRTRASGGETQYF
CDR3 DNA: TGTGCCAGCAGTTACCGAACCCGCGCCAGCGGGGGAGAGACCCAGTACTTC

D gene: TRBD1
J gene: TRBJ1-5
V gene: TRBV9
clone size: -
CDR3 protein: CASSPSGAGGQPQHF
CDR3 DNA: TGTGCCAGCAGCCCCAGTGGGGCAGGGGGTCAGCCCCAGCATTTT

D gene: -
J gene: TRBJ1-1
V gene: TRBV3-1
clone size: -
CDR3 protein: CASSQDLGGTEAFF
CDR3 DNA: TGTGCCAGCAGCCAAGATTTAGGGGGCACTGAAGCTTTCTTT

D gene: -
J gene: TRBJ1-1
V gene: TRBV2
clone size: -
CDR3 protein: CASRDGMAEAFF
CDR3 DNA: TGTGCCAGCAGGGACGGTATGGCTGAAGCTTTCTTT

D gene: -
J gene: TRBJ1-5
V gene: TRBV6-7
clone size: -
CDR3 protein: CAARNQPQHF
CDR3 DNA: TGTGCCGCTCGTAATCAGCCCCAGCATTTT

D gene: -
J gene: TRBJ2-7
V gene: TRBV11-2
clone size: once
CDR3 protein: CASSFISEQYF
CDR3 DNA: TGTGCCAGCAGCTTTATCAGCGAGCAGTACTTC

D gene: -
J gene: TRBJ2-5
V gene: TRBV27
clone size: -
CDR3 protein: CASRATRGQETQYF
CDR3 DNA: TGTGCCAGCAGAGCAACCAGGGGCCAAGAGACCCAGTACTTC

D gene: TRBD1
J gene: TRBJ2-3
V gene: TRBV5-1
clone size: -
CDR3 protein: CASRAGGADTQYF
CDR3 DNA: TGCGCCAGCAGGGCAGGGGGCGCAGATACGCAGTATTTT

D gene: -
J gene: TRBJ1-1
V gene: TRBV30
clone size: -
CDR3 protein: CAWGYMNTEAFF
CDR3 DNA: TGTGCCTGGGGCTACATGAACACTGAAGCTTTCTTT

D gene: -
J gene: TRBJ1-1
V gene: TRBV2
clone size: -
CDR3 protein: CASSLGEAFF
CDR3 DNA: TGTGCCAGCAGCTTGGGGGAAGCTTTCTTT

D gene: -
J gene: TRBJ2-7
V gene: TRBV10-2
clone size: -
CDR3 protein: CASSESSGAYEQYF
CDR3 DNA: TGCGCCAGCAGTGAGTCATCAGGGGCCTACGAGCAGTACTTC

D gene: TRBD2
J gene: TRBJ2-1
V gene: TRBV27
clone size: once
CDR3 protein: CASSSGGPEAEQFF
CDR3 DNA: TGTGCCAGCAGTTCGGGAGGGCCAGAGGCTGAGCAGTTCTTC

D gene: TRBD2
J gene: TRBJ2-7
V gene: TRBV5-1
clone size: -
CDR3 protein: CASSLTSGSPHEQYF
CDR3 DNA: TGCGCCAGCAGCTTGACGAGCGGGAGCCCCCACGAGCAGTACTTC

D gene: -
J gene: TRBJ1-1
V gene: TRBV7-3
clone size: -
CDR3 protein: CASSPQGRLNTEAFF
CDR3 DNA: TGTGCCAGCAGCCCCCAGGGCCGACTGAACACTGAAGCTTTCTTT

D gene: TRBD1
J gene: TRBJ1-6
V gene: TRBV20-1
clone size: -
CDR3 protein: CSASPRGQYNSPLHF
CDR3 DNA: TGCAGTGCTAGTCCCCGGGGACAGTATAATTCACCCCTCCACTTT

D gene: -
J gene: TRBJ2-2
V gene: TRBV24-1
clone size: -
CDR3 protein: CATEAENTGELFF
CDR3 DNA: TGTGCCACCGAGGCGGAGAACACCGGGGAGCTGTTTTTT

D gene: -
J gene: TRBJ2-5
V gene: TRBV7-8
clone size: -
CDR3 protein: CASSTRPAWQETQYF
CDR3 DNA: TGTGCCAGCAGCACCCGACCGGCCTGGCAAGAGACCCAGTACTTC

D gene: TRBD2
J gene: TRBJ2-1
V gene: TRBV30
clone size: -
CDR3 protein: CAWRRTGLDNEQFF
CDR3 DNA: TGTGCCTGGAGAAGGACTGGACTAGACAATGAGCAGTTCTTC

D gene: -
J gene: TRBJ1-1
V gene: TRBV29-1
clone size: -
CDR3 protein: CSGSPKTGDTEAFF
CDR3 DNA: TGCAGCGGCAGCCCAAAAACAGGTGACACTGAAGCTTTCTTT

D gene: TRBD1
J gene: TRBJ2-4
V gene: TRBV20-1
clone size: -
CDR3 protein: CSAIEQGNIQYF
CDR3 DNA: TGCAGTGCTATCGAACAGGGGAACATTCAGTACTTC

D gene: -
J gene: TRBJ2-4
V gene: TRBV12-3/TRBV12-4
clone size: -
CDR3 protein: CASSFGEDIQYF
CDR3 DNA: TGTGCCAGCAGTTTTGGTGAGGACATTCAGTACTTC

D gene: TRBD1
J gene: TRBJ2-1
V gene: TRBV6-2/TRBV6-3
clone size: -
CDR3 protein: CASTMTGGRVEQFF
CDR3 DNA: TGTGCCAGCACAATGACAGGGGGTCGTGTTGAGCAGTTCTTC

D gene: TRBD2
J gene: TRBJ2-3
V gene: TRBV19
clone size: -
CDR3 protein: CASSIAWTSGVTDTQYF
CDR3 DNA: TGTGCCAGTAGTATAGCCTGGACTAGCGGGGTCACAGATACGCAGTATTTT

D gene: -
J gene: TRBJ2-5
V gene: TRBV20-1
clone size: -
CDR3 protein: CSARRGRGQGLGTQYF
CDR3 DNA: TGCAGTGCTAGACGCGGGAGGGGACAGGGGTTAGGGACCCAGTACTTC

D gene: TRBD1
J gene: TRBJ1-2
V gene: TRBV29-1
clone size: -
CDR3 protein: CSVEDRPGQGVYGYTF
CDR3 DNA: TGCAGCGTTGAAGATAGGCCGGGACAGGGGGTATATGGCTACACCTTC

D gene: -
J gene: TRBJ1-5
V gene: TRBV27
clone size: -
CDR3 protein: CASSGRNNQPQHF
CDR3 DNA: TGTGCCAGCAGTGGCAGGAACAATCAGCCCCAGCATTTT

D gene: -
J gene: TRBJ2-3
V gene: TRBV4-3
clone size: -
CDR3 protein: CASSQETFGASDTQYF
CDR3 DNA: TGCGCCAGCAGCCAAGAGACTTTCGGAGCGTCAGATACGCAGTATTTT

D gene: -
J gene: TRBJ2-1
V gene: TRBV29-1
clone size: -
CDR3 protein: CSPLRDTDNEQFF
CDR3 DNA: TGCAGCCCCCTAAGGGACACTGACAATGAGCAGTTCTTC

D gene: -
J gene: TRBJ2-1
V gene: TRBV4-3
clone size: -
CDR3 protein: CASSQGFSGANNEQFF
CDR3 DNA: TGCGCCAGCAGCCAAGGATTTTCGGGGGCCAACAATGAGCAGTTCTTC

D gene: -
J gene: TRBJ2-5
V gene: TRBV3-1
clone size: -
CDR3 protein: CASSQGGAQMETQYF
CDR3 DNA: TGTGCCAGCAGCCAAGGGGGGGCGCAGATGGAGACCCAGTACTTC

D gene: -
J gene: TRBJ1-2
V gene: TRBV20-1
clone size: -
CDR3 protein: CSASRDSLYGYTF
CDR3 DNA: TGCAGTGCTAGCCGTGACAGCTTGTATGGCTACACCTTC

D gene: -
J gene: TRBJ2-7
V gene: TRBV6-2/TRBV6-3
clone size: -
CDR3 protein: CASTYSLVPAREQYF
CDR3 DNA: TGTGCCAGCACCTATTCCCTGGTCCCCGCTCGGGAGCAGTACTTC

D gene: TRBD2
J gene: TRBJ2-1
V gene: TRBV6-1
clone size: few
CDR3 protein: CASSEPLGGGPMDEQFF
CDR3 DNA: TGTGCCAGCAGTGAGCCGCTGGGGGGAGGGCCAATGGATGAGCAGTTCTTC

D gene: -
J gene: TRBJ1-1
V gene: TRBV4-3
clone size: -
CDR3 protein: CASSQDRRTFF
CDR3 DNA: TGCGCCAGCAGCCAAGATCGCAGAACTTTCTTT

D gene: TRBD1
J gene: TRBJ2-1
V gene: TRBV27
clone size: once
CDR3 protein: CASSPRDRGSNEQFF
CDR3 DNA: TGTGCCAGCAGTCCCCGGGACAGGGGTAGCAATGAGCAGTTCTTC

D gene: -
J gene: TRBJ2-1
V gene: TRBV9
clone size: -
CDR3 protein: CASSEGNKEQFF
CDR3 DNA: TGTGCCAGCAGCGAGGGGAATAAGGAGCAGTTCTTC

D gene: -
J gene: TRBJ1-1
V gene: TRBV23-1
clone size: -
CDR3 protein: CASRGNTEAFF
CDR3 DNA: TGCGCCAGCAGGGGGAACACTGAAGCTTTCTTT

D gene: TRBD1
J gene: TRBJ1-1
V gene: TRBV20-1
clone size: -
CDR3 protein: CRGARGLGTEAFF
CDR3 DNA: TGCAGGGGGGCGAGGGGGCTGGGGACTGAAGCTTTCTTT

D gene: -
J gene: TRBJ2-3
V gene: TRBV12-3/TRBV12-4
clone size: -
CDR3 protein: CASSLQGPPDTQYF
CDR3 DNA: TGTGCCAGCAGTTTGCAGGGTCCCCCAGATACGCAGTATTTT

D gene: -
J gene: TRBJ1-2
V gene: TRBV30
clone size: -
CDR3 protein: CAWMIDGGYTF
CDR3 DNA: TGTGCCTGGATGATCGATGGAGGCTACACCTTC

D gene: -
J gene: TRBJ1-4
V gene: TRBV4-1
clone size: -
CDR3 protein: CASSQDRYRSTNEKLFF
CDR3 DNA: TGCGCCAGCAGCCAAGATCGATACCGATCAACTAATGAAAAACTGTTTTTT

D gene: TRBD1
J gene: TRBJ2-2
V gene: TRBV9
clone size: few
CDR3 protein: CASSVGQGGTGELFF
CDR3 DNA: TGTGCCAGCAGCGTGGGACAGGGAGGAACCGGGGAGCTGTTTTTT

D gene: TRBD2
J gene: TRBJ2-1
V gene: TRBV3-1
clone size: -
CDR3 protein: CASTRGGGNEQFF
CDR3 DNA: TGTGCCAGCACCCGCGGGGGTGGCAATGAGCAGTTCTTC

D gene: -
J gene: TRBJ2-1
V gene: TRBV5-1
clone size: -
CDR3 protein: CASSPRVDDNEQFF
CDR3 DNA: TGCGCCAGCAGCCCCCGGGTAGACGACAATGAGCAGTTCTTC

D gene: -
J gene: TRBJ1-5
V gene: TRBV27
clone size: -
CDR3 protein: CASSSGEKQPQHF
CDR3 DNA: TGTGCCAGCAGTTCGGGAGAGAAACAGCCCCAGCATTTT

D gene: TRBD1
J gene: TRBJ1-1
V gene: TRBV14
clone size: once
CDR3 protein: CASSQDSGGFIEAFF
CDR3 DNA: TGTGCCAGCAGCCAAGATTCAGGGGGCTTCATTGAAGCTTTCTTT

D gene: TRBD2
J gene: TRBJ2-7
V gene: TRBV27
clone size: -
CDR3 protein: CASRNLAGGYEQYF
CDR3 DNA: TGTGCCAGCAGAAACCTAGCGGGTGGCTACGAGCAGTACTTC

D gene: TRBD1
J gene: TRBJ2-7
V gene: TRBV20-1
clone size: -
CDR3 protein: CSARAGTAYEQYF
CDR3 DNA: TGCAGTGCTAGAGCTGGGACAGCCTACGAGCAGTACTTC

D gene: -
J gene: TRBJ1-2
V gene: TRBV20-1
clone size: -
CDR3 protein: CSAKDIYGYTF
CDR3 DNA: TGCAGTGCTAAGGACATCTATGGCTACACCTTC

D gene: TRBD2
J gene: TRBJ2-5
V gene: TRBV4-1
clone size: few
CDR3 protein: CASSQWTSGGEETQYF
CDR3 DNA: TGCGCCAGCAGCCAGTGGACTAGCGGGGGAGAAGAGACCCAGTACTTC

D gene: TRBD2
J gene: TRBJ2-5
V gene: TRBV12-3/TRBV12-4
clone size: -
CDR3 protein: CASSFGLAGGPGGETQYF
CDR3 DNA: TGTGCCAGCAGTTTTGGTCTAGCGGGAGGGCCGGGAGGAGAGACCCAGTACTTC

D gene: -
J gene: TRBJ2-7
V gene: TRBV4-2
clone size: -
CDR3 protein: CASSPGEGYEQYF
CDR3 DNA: TGTGCCAGCAGCCCCGGCGAGGGCTACGAGCAGTACTTC

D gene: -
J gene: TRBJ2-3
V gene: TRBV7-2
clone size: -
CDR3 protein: CASSRLPVGSTDTQYF
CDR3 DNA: TGTGCCAGCAGCCGTTTGCCGGTTGGTAGCACAGATACGCAGTATTTT

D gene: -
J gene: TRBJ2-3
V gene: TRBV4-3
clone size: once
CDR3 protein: CASSQDAQDLPDTQYF
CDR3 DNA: TGCGCCAGCAGCCAAGATGCGCAGGACCTCCCAGATACGCAGTATTTT